The entry that follows covers one TCR beta chain sequence. Its binding antigen is unknown. No quality values exist for individual bases; no much larger clone is one base distant. The trial excluded patients who had a history of autoimmune disease or who were on systemic immunosuppression. Peripheral blood for TCR sequencing was collected from all dose cohorts at baseline, on cycle 4 day 1, and on cycle 7 day 1. Samples were obtained from an open-label, multicenter, first-in-human phase I dose-escalation trial of ivuxolimab. Adults with locally advanced or metastatic head and neck squamous cell, hepatocellular, melanoma or renal cell carcinoma were enrolled in the trial. Before TCR sequencing, CD4+ and CD8+ T cells were separately sorted from peripheral blood. Based on the germline V gene (reference sequence), the CDR1 and CDR2 sequences are LNHNV and YYDKDF. Reading from cysteine to phenylalanine, the CDR3 counts 12 amino acids. Only CDR3 DNA remains: 36 bases, in frame from the first base. The germline ends are 5 bases apart after V is trimmed by 8 bases and J by 0 bases.

Genomic DNA was isolated from the sorted cells so that the TCRbeta CDR3 region could be sequenced. The immunoSEQ Assay was used to sequence the TCRbeta CDR3 regions. TCRdb provides this immuneACCESS table in a form limited to in-frame rearrangements. Some clones are lacking; in checked studies, under half of them reflect an unresolved V gene, and why the rest are absent is not known. The sample data list 70,000 to 80,000 clones, and around nine tenths of these were observed just once. Around 0.79% of the sample is in the top ten clones. The data derive from a study of OX40 agonist ivuxolimab in advanced cancers. With regard to the full study: Ivuxolimab was an agonistic, fully human IgG2 monoclonal antibody directed against OX40 (CD134), a costimulatory receptor. Intravenous ivuxolimab was administered to patients every 2 weeks at six dose levels: 0.01, 0.1, 0.3, 1.5, 3 and 10 mg/kg. Among the roughly 52 dose-escalation patients, some 19 had hepatocellular carcinoma, some 15 melanoma, 9 renal cell carcinoma and 9 head and neck cancer. In the dose-escalation cohort, about four fifths of patients were male, and the mean age was roughly 60 years with a range of about 20 to 80. Prior anti-PD-1, anti-PD-L1 or anti-CTLA-4 therapy was permitted, and roughly two fifths of dose-escalation patients had received checkpoint inhibitors. Three dose-escalation patients achieved partial responses, one with hepatocellular carcinoma and two with cutaneous melanoma. Peripheral TCRbeta sequencing was intended to test whether TCR sequence diversity was altered and clonal T-cell expansion was caused by ivuxolimab. The monotherapy dose-escalation portion (N ≈ 55 patients) of the phase I ivuxolimab trial is reported in the paper. The research as a whole found: On average, CD8+ T cells showed more expanded clones than CD4+ T cells after ivuxolimab. In partial responders in the 0.1-3.0 mg/kg groups, normalized peripheral clonal expansion was found to be among the lowest, especially among CD8+ T cells. Clonal expansion of both CD4+ and CD8+ blood T cells was observed from baseline to week 6 at doses 0.1 to 3.0 mg/kg. The antigen specificity of the clonally expanded peripheral T cells was not determined. Low levels of normalized T-cell clonal expansion were also seen in some nonresponding patients.

Source: CD4+ or CD8+ T cells sorted from blood, taken in a trial of the OX40 agonist ivuxolimab. The receptor was isolated from an adult with an advanced solid tumor such as melanoma, head and neck, liver or kidney cancer. The chain was built from TRBV15 and TRBJ1-3; the D gene assignment is ambiguous. The CDR3 protein sequence reads: CATGHSGNTIYF. The nucleotide sequence reads as follows: TGTGCCACCGGTCACTCTGGAAACACCATATATTTT.